Listed here are 8 T cell receptor beta chains from one sample, sequenced in a study of tissue T cells after allogeneic stem cell transplantation. TCRdb's table, derived via immunoSEQ multiplex PCR, lists solely in-frame clones and lacks some. The table lists approximately 50,000 clones, approximately 73% of them singletons. Sequencing was carried out using sorted cells pooled from one or two spleens. The source is a pool of C57BL/6 mice in good health.

Only a few counts were recorded for this clone. Mouse names are used for the genes. Coverage ceases 1 residue before the CDR3 finishes, and the germline J gene fills in the end. At the DNA level, this CDR3 is encoded by other sequences in the same sample as well. The chain uses TRBV16 and TRBJ2-4; D gene ambiguous. With 1 base removed from V and 1 base from J, the gap between germline ends came to 3 bases. Germline V CDR1 and CDR2: SGHSA, FRNQAP. The CDR3 runs 13 residues. The part of the CDR3 DNA that was read is TGTGCAAGCAGCTTAGGGGGTCAAAACACCTTGTAC. Amino acid sequence: CASSLGGQNTLY. The CDR3, in full, reads CASSLGGQNTLYF.

Of note for this clone: Gene names and germline match the mouse. The read halts 1 residue ahead of the CDR3 end, with the missing end drawn from the germline J gene. V and J are TRBV12-2 and TRBJ1-2, with 12 bases fitting TRBD1. Unmatched junction bases numbered 1, after V lost 3 bases and J lost 3 bases. CDR1 and CDR2 from the germline V gene are SGHLS and HYDKME. The CDR3 spans 14 residues. The sequenced part of the CDR3 DNA is TGTGCCAGCTCTGGGACAGGGGGCGACTCCGACTACACC. Amino acid sequence: CASSGTGGDSDYT. The whole CDR3 is CASSGTGGDSDYTF.

As for this clone: The genes are named according to mouse. The read is 1 residue too short to cover the CDR3 end, so that end is filled in from the germline J gene. V gene TRBV5 combines with J gene TRBJ2-4, with D hard to call. CDR1 LGHNA and CDR2 YNLKQL come from the germline V gene (reference sequence). V gave up 0 bases and J gave up 0 bases, with 7 bases separating them. The CDR3 length is 15 residues. The sequenced part of the CDR3 DNA is TGTGCCAGCAGCCAAGAAGGCCATAGTCAAAACACCTTGTAC. This codes for CASSQEGHSQNTLY. Given in full, the CDR3 is CASSQEGHSQNTLYF.

Details on this clone: Gene and germline names: mouse. The read ends 1 residue early relative to the CDR3; the germline J gene fills the gap. This chain joins TRBV2 and TRBJ2-7, with TRBD1 matching 10 bases. This CDR3 comprises 14 residues. The germline V gene has CDR1 LGHNA and CDR2 YSYQKL. The V and J ends lost 2 bases and 3 bases, in that order; junction bases with no gene match: 1. The part of the CDR3 DNA that was read is TGTGCCAGCAGCCAATGGGACAGGGGCTATGAACAGTAC. Translation: CASSQWDRGYEQY. The complete CDR3 reads CASSQWDRGYEQYF.

This clone has only a few counts. Any gene name here is a mouse gene name. The CDR3 is cut off 1 residue early in the read; its end comes from the germline J gene. The J gene is TRBJ2-7, the V gene TRBV2; D not certain. V lost 0 bases to trimming and J lost 7 bases, with 4 bases between them. The CDR3 is 11 amino acids. CDR1 and CDR2 from the germline V gene are LGHNA and YSYQKL. The CDR3: CASSQEWEQYF. The DNA read from the CDR3 is TGTGCCAGCAGCCAAGAGTGGGAACAGTAC.

This clone was seen once. Gene names and germline refer to mouse. Read coverage stops 1 residue before the CDR3 terminus; the germline J gene supplies the remainder. V and J are TRBV13-2 and TRBJ1-2, with unresolved D. The CDR3 length is 13 residues. Germline loops: CDR1 NNHNN, CDR2 SYGAGS (reference sequence). Between the trimmed V and J ends, which lost 1 base and 1 base, there was a span of 5 bases. The DNA read from the CDR3 is TGTGCCAGCGGTGATCCACAAAACTCCGACTACACC. Translated, it gives CASGDPQNSDYT. The entire CDR3 sequence reads CASGDPQNSDYTF.

With respect to this clone: Gene names refer to mouse genes. Sequencing ends 1 residue short of the CDR3 end; the germline J gene provides the rest. This sample also contains other DNA sequences that code for the same CDR3. The chain combines TRBV13-2 with TRBJ2-4; D might be TRBD1 (6 bases). Germline V gene data show CDR1 as NNHNN and CDR2 as SYGAGS (reference sequence). CDR3 length equals 13 residues. V lost 5 bases and J lost 0, with 7 bases in between. Incomplete CDR3 DNA: TGTGCCAGCGGGCAGGGGAGTCAAAACACCTTGTAC. Protein product: CASGQGSQNTLY. The full CDR3 protein reads CASGQGSQNTLYF.

Notes on this clone: Genes and germline come from the mouse. The read is 1 residue too short to cover the CDR3 end, so that end is filled in from the germline J gene. The chain has TRBV3 and TRBJ1-2; D unclear. Trimming removed 2 bases from V and 2 bases from J, with 6 bases in between. Germline CDR1 reads SNHLY; CDR2 reads FYNGKV (reference sequence). The CDR3 contains 13 residues. The CDR3 is CASSLRENSDYTF. The sequenced part of the CDR3 DNA is TGTGCCAGCAGCTTACGAGAGAACTCCGACTACACC.